This T cell receptor beta chain was observed in a study of CD8 T cells in Susac syndrome. RNA in amounts of about 0.5 to 1 ug was reverse transcribed with random hexamers. TCRdb ran MiXCR on the immunoSEQ multiplex PCR reads and lists one entry per CDR3 protein. The sample consists of around 85,000 distinct CDR3 sequences, 95% of them appearing once. Germline CDR1 and CDR2: LGHNA and YSLEER. This CDR3 contains 14 residues. Trimming pared 0 bases from V and 0 bases from J, leaving 6 bases between. The chain uses TRBV4-3 and TRBJ2-7; no reliable D call. The clonotype comes from a human donor with Susac syndrome. Sequencing used CD8+ T cells from PBMCs. DNA for the CDR3: TGCGCCAGCAGCCAAGAATCCTTCTCCTACGAGCAGTACTTC. Translation gives CASSQESFSYEQYF.